The rows below give T cell receptor beta chains drawn from one sample of a study of T cells in Graves' hyperthyroidism and ophthalmopathy. From the multiplex PCR reads, TCRdb called clonotypes with MiXCR, one entry per CDR3 protein. The table has some 150,000 distinct CDR3 sequences, approximately 20% seen once; the top ten hold about two thirds. The specimen was blood. The receptors were gathered from a woman aged 45-65 years with Graves' hyperthyroidism that later progressed to Graves' ophthalmopathy. Each CDR3 is given with its conserved first and last residue. Each record gives: D gene, clone size, V gene, J gene, CDR3 protein, CDR3 DNA. D genes are given only for firm matches. Some rows mark clone size as missing; the rest say once, few, many or name a class of expanded clone.

.,many,TRBV28,TRBJ2-4,CASSPQTGLNIQYF,TGTGCCAGCAGTCCTCAGACAGGCTTAAACATTCAGTACTTC
TRBD1,once,TRBV28,TRBJ1-2,CASSPWGQNYGYTF,TGTGCCAGCAGTCCATGGGGACAGAACTATGGCTACACCTTC
TRBD2,many,TRBV28,TRBJ2-5,CASSSRGLAEETQYF,TGTGCCAGCAGTTCCCGTGGACTAGCGGAAGAGACCCAGTACTTC
.,.,TRBV15,TRBJ1-3,CATSSPGEGQNTIYF,TGTGCCACCAGCAGCCCAGGGGAGGGTCAAAACACCATATATTTT
.,few,TRBV5-1,TRBJ2-2,CASSLVGPGSGELFF,TGCGCCAGCAGCCTGGTCGGACCCGGGTCCGGGGAGCTGTTTTTT
.,many,TRBV25-1,TRBJ2-4,CASSESGEGVSKNIQYF,TGTGCCAGCAGTGAATCTGGCGAAGGAGTGAGCAAAAACATTCAGTACTTC
.,many,TRBV12-3/TRBV12-4,TRBJ2-5,CASSLMVGQETQYF,TGTGCCAGCAGTTTAATGGTAGGACAAGAGACCCAGTACTTC
.,many,TRBV28,TRBJ2-3,CASNKRGNTDTQYF,TGTGCCAGCAACAAAAGGGGCAACACAGATACGCAGTATTTT
.,many,TRBV30,TRBJ2-5,CAWSAVSGHEETQYF,TGTGCCTGGTCCGCCGTATCGGGACACGAAGAGACCCAGTACTTC
.,many,TRBV28,TRBJ1-5,CASSVSDTGIANQPQHF,TGTGCCAGCAGTGTGTCCGATACAGGGATTGCGAATCAGCCCCAGCATTTT
.,many,TRBV28,TRBJ1-4,CASSSALVVIGATNEKLFF,TGTGCCAGCAGTTCCGCCCTTGTGGTAATCGGTGCAACTAATGAAAAACTGTTTTTT
TRBD1,.,TRBV2,TRBJ2-2,CASTKTGTGELFF,TGTGCCAGCACCAAGACAGGGACCGGGGAGCTGTTTTTT
TRBD1,many,TRBV20-1,TRBJ1-1,CSASPPGGRTEAFF,TGCAGTGCTTCGCCGCCAGGGGGCCGCACTGAAGCTTTCTTT
TRBD2,many,TRBV5-1,TRBJ2-3,CASSRGPAGLAVSTDTQYF,TGCGCCAGCAGCAGGGGCCCCGCGGGACTAGCGGTTAGCACAGATACGCAGTATTTT
.,many,TRBV30,TRBJ1-5,CAWSGGQKNQPQHF,TGTGCCTGGAGTGGAGGACAGAAAAATCAGCCCCAGCATTTT
.,.,TRBV3-1,TRBJ1-2,CASSQAGLGGYTF,TGTGCCAGCAGCCAAGCGGGTCTTGGAGGCTACACCTTC
.,.,TRBV12-3/TRBV12-4,TRBJ1-3,CASSLGTGGSGNTIYF,TGTGCCAGCAGTTTAGGAACAGGTGGCTCTGGAAACACCATATATTTT
.,few,TRBV6-1,TRBJ2-7,CASSTAWGQYF,TGTGCCAGCAGCACCGCCTGGGGGCAGTACTTC
.,.,TRBV19,TRBJ1-4,CASSITEGRNEKLFF,TGTGCCAGTAGTATTACAGAAGGCCGGAATGAAAAACTGTTTTTT
TRBD1,many,TRBV5-1,TRBJ2-5,CASSFTTGQHQETQYF,TGCGCCAGCAGCTTTACGACAGGGCAACACCAAGAGACCCAGTACTTC
.,.,TRBV2,TRBJ1-1,CASSSLGGWNTEAFF,TGTGCCAGCAGTAGCCTTGGGGGATGGAACACTGAAGCTTTCTTT
.,.,TRBV11-2,TRBJ2-7,CASSWLTYEQYF,TGTGCCAGCAGCTGGTTGACCTACGAGCAGTACTTC
TRBD2,many,TRBV20-1,TRBJ2-2,CSAKGGGSITGELFF,TGCAGTGCCAAGGGTGGCGGGAGCATCACCGGGGAGCTGTTTTTT
.,few,TRBV29-1,TRBJ1-1,CSVDAGFTEAFF,TGCAGCGTTGATGCAGGTTTCACTGAAGCTTTCTTT
TRBD1,.,TRBV19,TRBJ1-3,CASSTTGVGNTIYF,TGTGCCAGTAGTACCACAGGGGTTGGAAACACCATATATTTT
.,few,TRBV20-1,TRBJ1-1,CSARSGRSLNTEAFF,TGCAGTGCTAGGTCCGGACGTTCTCTGAACACTGAAGCTTTCTTT
.,many,TRBV11-3,TRBJ2-1,CASSSVHGNEQFF,TGTGCCAGCAGCTCAGTCCACGGCAATGAGCAGTTCTTC
.,many,TRBV18,TRBJ1-1,CASSPRGGAEAFF,TGTGCCAGCTCACCACGAGGCGGGGCTGAAGCTTTCTTT
TRBD2,.,TRBV20-1,TRBJ2-1,CSARAGRGVFF,TGCAGTGCTAGAGCTGGACGGGGGGTGTTCTTC
TRBD1,many,TRBV20-1,TRBJ1-5,CSASIPGQVNQPQHF,TGCAGTGCTAGCATCCCGGGACAGGTCAATCAGCCCCAGCATTTT
TRBD1,.,TRBV6-1,TRBJ1-6,CATAEEQGYSPLHF,TGTGCCACCGCGGAGGAACAGGGGTATTCACCCCTCCACTTT
TRBD1,.,TRBV2,TRBJ2-3,CASSGQGADTQYF,TGTGCCAGCAGTGGACAGGGAGCAGATACGCAGTATTTT
TRBD2,many,TRBV7-3,TRBJ2-1,CASSSGLAGTEQFF,TGTGCCAGCAGCTCGGGACTAGCGGGAACTGAGCAGTTCTTC
.,many,TRBV29-1,TRBJ1-1,CSVAGAAGEAFF,TGCAGCGTTGCCGGGGCCGCTGGCGAAGCTTTCTTT
.,.,TRBV11-2,TRBJ2-7,CASSSLKVGLFYEQYF,TGTGCCAGCAGCTCTCTCAAGGTGGGCCTTTTCTACGAGCAGTACTTC
.,few,TRBV19,TRBJ2-1,CASSIDQNSYNEQFF,TGTGCCAGTAGTATTGATCAGAACTCCTACAATGAGCAGTTCTTC
.,many,TRBV20-1,TRBJ1-6,CSARRALGDSPLHF,TGCAGTGCTAGAAGAGCGCTAGGGGACTCACCCCTCCACTTT
.,many,TRBV18,TRBJ2-5,CASSPPVGVETQYF,TGTGCCAGCTCACCACCGGTGGGGGTGGAGACCCAGTACTTC
TRBD1,.,TRBV5-1,TRBJ2-1,CASSLVDRGRGEQFF,TGCGCCAGCAGCTTGGTGGACAGGGGGCGAGGTGAGCAGTTCTTC
.,.,TRBV15,TRBJ2-2,CATSRDLPTGWGTGELFF,TGTGCCACCAGCAGAGATCTGCCCACAGGGTGGGGCACCGGGGAGCTGTTTTTT
TRBD2,few,TRBV3-1,TRBJ2-1,CASSPGAGGEYKPEQFF,TGTGCCAGCAGCCCCGGGGCGGGAGGGGAGTACAAGCCTGAGCAGTTCTTC
TRBD1,many,TRBV6-1,TRBJ1-2,CASRTGTGGTGYTF,TGTGCCAGCAGGACGGGGACAGGGGGAACGGGCTACACCTTC
TRBD1,many,TRBV30,TRBJ1-5,CAWSVGQGAGNQPQHF,TGTGCCTGGAGTGTGGGACAGGGGGCCGGCAATCAGCCCCAGCATTTT
.,few,TRBV6-1,TRBJ2-7,CASSEAASHAYEQYF,TGTGCCAGCAGTGAAGCGGCATCCCACGCCTACGAGCAGTACTTC
TRBD2,.,TRBV2,TRBJ2-3,CASSEASGLASTDTQYF,TGTGCCAGCAGTGAAGCGTCTGGACTAGCTAGCACAGATACGCAGTATTTT
.,few,TRBV20-1,TRBJ1-5,CSARKRGLSGGNQPQHF,TGCAGTGCTAGAAAAAGGGGCCTCTCCGGGGGCAATCAGCCCCAGCATTTT